The TCR beta chain described here comes from a study of vaccination and CD4 T cells after COVID-19. Across the whole study: The cells in question were stimulated using overlapping spike peptides derived from SARS-CoV-2, HCoV-NL63, HCoV-OC43 and HCoV-229E.

With 0 bases removed from V and 4 bases from J, the gap between germline ends came to 12 bases. CDR1 and CDR2 from the germline V gene are DFQATT and SNEGSKA (reference sequence). The CDR3 is 14 residues long. Indicated treatment: 10-day PBMC culture with coronavirus spike peptide pools or control peptides (ViraFEST assay). Cell culture was performed with two million PBMCs per well in the presence of 9 to 10 IU/ml IL-2 and 10 ug/ml peptide pools. Worth noting for this clonotype: Antigen unknown.

CD4+ T cells that had been cultured provided DNA sequenced with the Oncomine TCR Beta short-read assay. TCRdb re-called the PCR reads with MiXCR, one entry per CDR3 protein. The repertoire holds about 20,000 distinct CDR3 sequences, around half seen once, with under 5% in the top ten. This clonotype was obtained from a human donor who had recovered from COVID-19. The J gene is TRBJ1-1, the V gene TRBV20-1; D perhaps matches TRBD1 (5 bases). The starting material was CD4+ T cells from blood, cultured in vitro, obtained before SARS-CoV-2 vaccination. The CDR3 DNA sequence: TGCAGTGCTAGAGATCGAAAGGGGACCACTGAAGCTTTCTTT. As protein: CSARDRKGTTEAFF.